A selection of T cell receptor beta chains follows, all from one sample in a study of Ad26.COV2.S vaccination and SARS-CoV-2 variants. TCRdb's table, derived via immunoSEQ multiplex PCR, lists solely in-frame clones and lacks some. The sample includes fewer than 800,000 clones, 70% to 90% of them seen just once. Here the sequenced sample was peripheral blood, taken in a trial of Ad26.COV2.S vaccine versus placebo. The origin of the receptors is a person aged 18-60 years who received the Ad26.COV2.S COVID-19 vaccine or a placebo. CDR3s include the opening cysteine and the closing phenylalanine or tryptophan. A D gene is named only where the DNA matches it firmly. Clone size is stated in some rows and not others, as once, few, many or a class when expanded.

TRBJ2-7,TRBD1,TRBV5-1,NA,TGCGCCAGCACCAGGACAGGGGTTCCCTACGAGCAGTACTTC,CASTRTGVPYEQYF
TRBJ2-7,TRBD2,TRBV7-2,NA,TGTGCCAGCAGCTTACAAGCGGGGGACGAGCAGTACTTC,CASSLQAGDEQYF
TRBJ2-1,NA,TRBV10-3,NA,TGTGCCATCAGTTTCGAGGGCAATGAGCAGTTCTTC,CAISFEGNEQFF
TRBJ2-3,NA,TRBV5-1,NA,TGCGCCAGCAGCTTGGAAGGGGGGGATACGCAGTATTTT,CASSLEGGDTQYF
TRBJ1-2,NA,TRBV19,NA,TGTGCCAGTAGTATAGATGGCCAGGCGGCTTATGGCTACACCTTC,CASSIDGQAAYGYTF
TRBJ2-1,TRBD1,TRBV9,NA,TGTGCCAGCAGCGTCTTCCCGGGACAGGGCGGCGATGAGCAGTTCTTC,CASSVFPGQGGDEQFF
TRBJ2-2,NA,TRBV7-2,NA,TGTGCCAGCAGCTTAGCAAGCGACGGGGAGCTGTTTTTT,CASSLASDGELFF
TRBJ2-2,NA,TRBV7-2,NA,TGTGCCAGCAGCTTTTTGTTCGTAAACACCGGGGAGCTGTTTTTT,CASSFLFVNTGELFF
TRBJ1-1,NA,TRBV16,NA,TGTGCCAGCAGCCAATTTAAGGGGAACACTGAAGCTTTCTTT,CASSQFKGNTEAFF
TRBJ2-1,NA,TRBV10-3,once,TGTGCCACCACCTCACCCCCCAGAAACAATGAGCAGTTCTTC,CATTSPPRNNEQFF
TRBJ2-1,TRBD1,TRBV30,few,TGTGCCTGGAGTGACGGACAGGGGACCTACAATGAGCAGTTCTTC,CAWSDGQGTYNEQFF
TRBJ1-3,NA,TRBV10-3,NA,TGTGCCATCAGGGGGGACAACTCTGGAAACACCATATATTTT,CAIRGDNSGNTIYF
TRBJ1-4,NA,TRBV19,NA,TGTGCCAGTAGTATAGGGCAATCGAATGAAAAACTGTTTTTT,CASSIGQSNEKLFF
TRBJ2-5,TRBD1,TRBV18,NA,TGTGCCAGCTCACCAGGGACAGGGGGCGGAGAGACCCAGTACTTC,CASSPGTGGGETQYF
TRBJ2-3,TRBD1,TRBV10-3,NA,TGTGCCATCAGCTCATCGACAGGGAAGGGAGGCACAGATACGCAGTATTTT,CAISSSTGKGGTDTQYF
TRBJ2-7,NA,TRBV5-6,NA,TGTGCCAGCAGCTTTTTCACTCAGGGCTCCTACGAGCAGTACTTC,CASSFFTQGSYEQYF
TRBJ2-5,NA,TRBV10-3,NA,TGTGCCATCAGTCAGGGTGAAGAGACCCAGTACTTC,CAISQGEETQYF
TRBJ1-1,NA,TRBV10-1,few,TGCGCCAGCAGTGAGTCGGGCAACACTGAAGCTTTCTTT,CASSESGNTEAFF
TRBJ2-1,TRBD2,TRBV7-9,NA,TGTTCGGGGACTAGCTCCTACAATGAGCAGTTCTTC,CSGTSSYNEQFF
TRBJ1-2,NA,TRBV2,few,TGTGCCAGTCGGTCTTCGGCTTATGGCTACACCTTC,CASRSSAYGYTF
TRBJ1-1,NA,TRBV21-1,few,TGTGCCAGCAGCAGACAGGGATATACTGAAGCTTTCTTT,CASSRQGYTEAFF
TRBJ2-1,TRBD2,TRBV12-5,NA,TGTGCTAGTGGTAGAACTAGCGGGGGCTACAATGAGCAGTTCTTC,CASGRTSGGYNEQFF
TRBJ1-3,NA,TRBV30,few,TGTGCCTGGAGTTGGGACCGTGGAAACACCATATATTTT,CAWSWDRGNTIYF
TRBJ2-1,TRBD2,TRBV6-2/TRBV6-3,once,TGTGCCAGCAGCCGCCGGACTAGCGGGCGCTACAATGAGCAGTTCTTC,CASSRRTSGRYNEQFF
TRBJ2-7,TRBD1,TRBV10-1,NA,TGCGCCAGCGGAAGGGGACAGGGATGGGACGAGCAGTACTTC,CASGRGQGWDEQYF
TRBJ2-6,NA,TRBV11-2,once,TGTGCCAGCAGCATAGGACTGGCTTTATCTGGGGCCAACGTCCTGACTTTC,CASSIGLALSGANVLTF
TRBJ2-2,NA,TRBV24-1,NA,TGTGCCACCAGTGATCCCGGGACAATGAACACCGGGGAGCTGTTTTTT,CATSDPGTMNTGELFF
TRBJ1-5,NA,TRBV2,NA,TGTGCCAGCCGGCGGGGGTTAAGCAATCAGCCCCAGCATTTT,CASRRGLSNQPQHF
TRBJ1-2,TRBD1,TRBV2,once,TGTGCCAGCAGGGGGGACAGGGGTGGGTATGGCTACACCTTC,CASRGDRGGYGYTF
TRBJ1-2,NA,TRBV6-5,NA,TGTGCCAGCAGCGCTGGACAGAGTTATGGCTACACCTTC,CASSAGQSYGYTF
TRBJ2-2,NA,TRBV12-5,NA,TGTGCTAGTGGAATAGGGGGGGCCACATACACCGGGGAGCTGTTTTTT,CASGIGGATYTGELFF
TRBJ2-1,TRBD2,TRBV11-2,NA,TGTGCCAGCAGCCCGTGGACTAGCGGGAGTTTAGCTGAGCAGTTCTTC,CASSPWTSGSLAEQFF
TRBJ2-3,NA,TRBV30,NA,TGTGCCTGGAGTATTGCAGATACGCAGTATTTT,CAWSIADTQYF
TRBJ2-3,NA,TRBV18,NA,TGTGCCAGCTCACCATCCCTTAGGGATACGCAGTATTTT,CASSPSLRDTQYF
TRBJ1-1,NA,TRBV7-8,NA,TGTGCCAGCAGCCCGGCCGGGGACACTGAAGCTTTCTTT,CASSPAGDTEAFF
TRBJ2-7,NA,TRBV24-1,NA,TGTGCCACTCACCTGCGGGAAGAGGGCGAGCAGTACTTC,CATHLREEGEQYF
TRBJ2-7,NA,TRBV20-1,NA,TGCAGCATGGTTGTTGCGGCCGAGCAGTACTTC,CSMVVAAEQYF
TRBJ2-1,TRBD2,TRBV5-1,NA,TGCGCCAGCAGCGGGACTAGCGGAACCCACAATGAGCAGTTCTTC,CASSGTSGTHNEQFF
TRBJ2-7,TRBD1,TRBV13,NA,TGTGCCAGCAGCTGGACAGGTTACTCCTACGAGCAGTACTTC,CASSWTGYSYEQYF
TRBJ2-1,TRBD2,TRBV3-1/TRBV3-2,NA,TGTGCCAGCACCCGAGGGGGGACTAGGGGCAATGAGCAGTTCTTC,CASTRGGTRGNEQFF
TRBJ1-5,NA,TRBV19,NA,TGTGCCAGTAGTATAGATCCTAGTCAGAGTCTAAATCAGCCCCAGCATTTT,CASSIDPSQSLNQPQHF
TRBJ1-5,NA,TRBV6-6,NA,TGTGCCAGCAGTTACCTCCGGACTGGCAGTAAGCCCCAGCATTTT,CASSYLRTGSKPQHF
TRBJ1-1,NA,TRBV18,NA,TGTGCCAGCTCACGCCCAGGTGCGGGAGGGACTGAAGCTTTCTTT,CASSRPGAGGTEAFF
TRBJ2-6,NA,TRBV9,NA,TGTGCCAGCAGCCCGTTGTCTGGGGCCAACGTCCTGACTTTC,CASSPLSGANVLTF
TRBJ2-5,NA,TRBV6-5,NA,TGTGCCAGCAGTTACTCGGGTCAAGAGACCCAGTACTTC,CASSYSGQETQYF
TRBJ2-7,TRBD2,TRBV7-2,NA,TGTGCCAGCAGCTTAGGGGCGGGGGGCCCATTCTACGAGCAGTACTTC,CASSLGAGGPFYEQYF
TRBJ1-4,NA,TRBV4-1,NA,TGCGCCAGCAGCCTATTATGGACAGCCACCACTAATGAAAAACTGTTTTTT,CASSLLWTATTNEKLFF
TRBJ1-4,NA,TRBV30,NA,TGTGCCTGGAGTGCCGGGGAGGCAACTAATGAAAAACTGTTTTTT,CAWSAGEATNEKLFF
TRBJ1-1,NA,TRBV7-9,NA,TGTGCCAGCAGCGCCGGGACGGGGACTGAAGCTTTCTTT,CASSAGTGTEAFF
TRBJ2-2,NA,TRBV19,NA,TGTGCCAGTGGGGCAGTCGCGAACACCGGGGAGCTGTTTTTT,CASGAVANTGELFF
TRBJ1-5,TRBD1,TRBV5-6,NA,TGTGCCAGCAGCTTGCGGACAGGGCCCAGCAATCAGCCCCAGCATTTT,CASSLRTGPSNQPQHF
TRBJ2-1,NA,TRBV6-1,NA,TGTGCCAGCAGTGATCCGACCTCGGGCCAGTTCTTC,CASSDPTSGQFF
TRBJ2-5,NA,TRBV19,many,TGTGCCAGTAGTATAGGGGGAGAGACCCAGTACTTC,CASSIGGETQYF
TRBJ1-5,NA,TRBV18,NA,TGTGCCAGCTCACTGTTTCCACAGGTTTTAAATCAGCCCCAGCATTTT,CASSLFPQVLNQPQHF
TRBJ2-1,NA,TRBV18,NA,TGTGCCAGCTCACCATTCCGCGGGGACAGCTCCTACAATGAGCAGTTCTTC,CASSPFRGDSSYNEQFF
TRBJ2-1,NA,TRBV19,NA,TGTGCCAGTAGTATAGAGCCGCTCTCCTACAATGAGCAGTTCTTC,CASSIEPLSYNEQFF
TRBJ2-2,NA,TRBV19,NA,TGTGCCAGTAGTATAGATCAGGTGGGGGGCACCGGGGAGCTGTTTTTT,CASSIDQVGGTGELFF